These 9 T cell receptor beta chains came from one sample sequenced in a study of blood T cell repertoires in COVID-19. TCRdb keeps only in-frame clones here, not all; method: immunoSEQ multiplex PCR. This sample carries 150,000 to 200,000 clones, around nine tenths of them seen once, and the ten largest clones take more than 3%. The sequenced sample consisted of peripheral blood. These receptors were collected from a man between 65 and 80 years old with acute or convalescent COVID-19.

This sequence joins TRBV24-1 and TRBJ1-5; D is possibly TRBD1 (5 bases). The V and J ends lost 10 bases and 5 bases respectively, with 14 bases between them. CDR3 length equals 13 residues. The germline gives CDR1 KGHDR, CDR2 SFDVKD. DNA of the CDR3: TGTGCCACTAAAGGCAGGGTGGATCAGCCCCAGCATTTT. Translated: CATKGRVDQPQHF.

The chain has TRBV4-2 and TRBJ2-2, with D possibly matching TRBD2 (6 bases). Trimming stripped 0 bases from V and 6 bases from J, with 14 bases between. The CDR3 length is 16 residues. CDR1 is LGHNA and CDR2 is YNFKEQ in the germline V gene. The CDR3: CASSQDLRGSSGELFF. CDR3 nucleotides: TGTGCCAGCAGCCAAGATTTACGGGGGAGCTCCGGGGAGCTGTTTTTT.

The chain combines TRBV4-3 with TRBJ1-6; D gene ambiguous. Trimming removed 5 bases from V and 0 bases from J, with 17 bases in between. This CDR3 spans 18 amino acids. CDR1 and CDR2 from the germline V gene are LGHNA and YSLEER. CDR3 region: CASSWREFLSSYNSPLHF. In nucleotides, the CDR3 is TGCGCCAGCAGCTGGAGAGAGTTCCTCAGCTCCTATAATTCACCCCTCCACTTT.

This clone was counted a single time. This chain joins TRBV2 and TRBJ1-1, with 9 bases identical to TRBD1. V shed 4 bases and J 10 bases; nucleotides not matched to a gene: 4. Germline CDR1 is SNHLY and CDR2 is FYNNEI. This CDR3 is built from 12 residues. CDR3 amino acids: CASSGTGEGAFF. CDR3 sequence (DNA): TGTGCCAGCAGTGGGACAGGGGAAGGAGCTTTCTTT.

This clone appeared once. The chain carries TRBV2 and TRBJ2-1; 10 nucleotides align to TRBD1. With 6 bases clipped from V and 8 bases from J, the junction kept 7 bases outside the gene matches. This CDR3 is 14 amino acids long. Germline assignment: CDR1 SNHLY and CDR2 FYNNEI. The CDR3 DNA reads as TGTGCCAGCAGGGTAGGACAGGGGGGCGATGAGCAGTTCTTC. It is translated as CASRVGQGGDEQFF.

There are a few counts of this clone. The chain joins TRBV5-3 to TRBJ1-1; D remains ambiguous. TRBV5-3 is known as an ORF, though its function is uncertain. V was trimmed by 2 bases and J by 8 bases, leaving 10 bases between them. This CDR3 region has 12 residues. The DNA for the CDR3 is TGTGCCAGAAGCTTTCCCCGGAGGGAAGCTTTCTTT. Its translation is CARSFPRREAFF.

CDR3 sequence: CATLASGRDTQYF. CDR3 nucleotides: TGTGCCACATTAGCTAGCGGGAGAGATACGCAGTATTTT. This sequence joins TRBV6-5 and TRBJ2-3, with 10 bases lining up with TRBD2. Germline V CDR1 and CDR2: MNHEY, SVGAGI. V lost 10 bases and J lost 5; bases outside the gene matches: 6. The CDR3 has 13 amino acids.

The V and J genes are TRBV5-1 and TRBJ1-1; D possibly corresponds to TRBD1 (6 bases). CDR1 is SGHRS, CDR2 YFSETQ, per germline. The V end lost 4 bases, the J end lost 4 bases, and 17 bases lay between the germline ends. The CDR3 has 15 residues. CDR3: CASSGTGQGGTEAFF. Here the CDR3 DNA reads TGCGCCAGCAGCGGGACGGGACAAGGTGGCACTGAAGCTTTCTTT.

The chain combines TRBV11-2 with TRBJ2-7; the D gene is possibly TRBD1 (5 bases). The V end lost 1 base, the J end lost 2 bases, and 6 bases lay between the germline ends. The CDR3 totals 13 residues. Per the germline V gene, CDR1 is SGHAT and CDR2 is FQNNGV. The CDR3 DNA is TGTGCCAGCAGCTTAGCAGGGACCTACGAGCAGTACTTC. It codes for CASSLAGTYEQYF.